This TCR beta chain was found in a study of T cells after yellow fever vaccination. The CDR3 length is 14 residues. The trim removed 5 bases at V and 7 bases at J, leaving 8 bases unmatched. The germline V gene encodes CDR1 SEHNR and CDR2 FQNEAQ (reference sequence). TCRdb itself ran the 5' RACE reads through MiXCR, one entry per CDR3 protein. The sample has 170,000 or so distinct CDR3 sequences; over 7% are singletons. The receptor comes from a man aged 18-30 years who received the YFV17D yellow fever vaccine. The specimen comprised CD8+ T cells sorted from PBMCs, sampled 45 days after the yellow fever booster vaccination. V gene TRBV7-9 combines with J gene TRBJ2-1; 7 positions match TRBD2. The CDR3 DNA reads TGTGCCAGCAGCCCGTTGACTAGCCTGAATGAGCAGTTCTTC. Its translation: CASSPLTSLNEQFF.